This is a list of T cell receptor beta chains from one sample in a study of neurological immune-mediated disorders. A single record per CDR3 protein comes from TCRdb applying MiXCR to the 5' RACE reads. The data hold 40,000 to 60,000 distinct CDR3 sequences, with 3% to 3.5% observed a single time. Sequencing input: PBMCs. Receptors were obtained from a man aged 35 to 55 with multiple sclerosis. Each CDR3 is given with its conserved first and last residue. Each record gives: V gene, J gene, D gene, clone size, CDR3 DNA, CDR3 protein. D genes are given only for firm matches. Rows may omit the clone size; those that give it use once, few, many or a size class.

>TRBV11-2|TRBJ1-1|TRBD1|many
TGTGCCAGCAGCTTCCCACAGGGGGCGAATACTGAAGCTTTCTTT
CASSFPQGANTEAFF
>TRBV10-2|TRBJ2-5|-|many
TGCGCCAGCAAAAATAGGGGGGGGTTCCAAGAGACCCAGTACTTC
CASKNRGGFQETQYF
>TRBV5-1|TRBJ2-1|TRBD1|many
TGCGCCAGCAGCTTGGTTTACAGGGGCAACAATGAGCAGTTCTTC
CASSLVYRGNNEQFF
>TRBV12-3/TRBV12-4|TRBJ1-5|TRBD1|many
TGTGCCAGCGGACAGGGTAATCAGCCCCAGCATTTT
CASGQGNQPQHF
>TRBV27|TRBJ2-7|-|medium-sized
TGTGCCAGCAGTTTATGGGGGTCTCGCTACGAGCAGTACTTC
CASSLWGSRYEQYF
>TRBV4-1|TRBJ1-5|TRBD1|many
TGCGCCAGCAGCCAAGTAATTGCGCAGGGGGTCCAGGATCAGCCCCAGCATTTT
CASSQVIAQGVQDQPQHF
>TRBV6-5|TRBJ2-3|TRBD1|many
TGTGCCAGCAGTTACTCGGGACAGGGAGAGTTTAGCACAGATACGCAGTATTTT
CASSYSGQGEFSTDTQYF
>TRBV12-3/TRBV12-4|TRBJ1-1|-|many
TGTGCCAGCAGTTTAGCGGGAAGGGTAAACACTGAAGCTTTCTTT
CASSLAGRVNTEAFF
>TRBV29-1|TRBJ2-1|-|many
TGCAGCGTTGAGGCAGCGAGCTCCTACAATGAGCAGTTCTTC
CSVEAASSYNEQFF
>TRBV20-1|TRBJ2-3|-|many
TGCAGTGCTGGGGAGAAGGGACCCATGAATACGCAGTATTTT
CSAGEKGPMNTQYF
>TRBV18|TRBJ2-6|-|-
TGTGCCAGCTCCCAGACGGGACCCTCTGGGGCCAACGTCCTGACTTTC
CASSQTGPSGANVLTF
>TRBV6-2/TRBV6-3|TRBJ2-3|TRBD2|many
TGTGCCAGCAGGCCTGTAGGTAGCGGGGGGCGTAGCACAGATACGCAGTATTTT
CASRPVGSGGRSTDTQYF
>TRBV12-3/TRBV12-4|TRBJ2-5|TRBD2|many
TGTGCCAGCAGACGCCCGGGACTAGCGGGAGAGACCCAGTACTTC
CASRRPGLAGETQYF
>TRBV6-2/TRBV6-3|TRBJ1-4|-|many
TGTGCCAGCAGTTACCCCCTCGGGGGAGCGGAAAAACTGTTTTTT
CASSYPLGGAEKLFF
>TRBV20-1|TRBJ2-1|TRBD2|many
TGCAGTGCTAGAGACAAACTAGCGGGGGCCTTTAACAATGAGCAGTTCTTC
CSARDKLAGAFNNEQFF
>TRBV10-3|TRBJ2-7|TRBD1|many
TGTGCCAACGCAAGGACGGGACAGGGGGGAGACGAGCAGTACTTC
CANARTGQGGDEQYF
>TRBV20-1|TRBJ2-7|-|many
TGCAGTGCTAGCAGGGTACAAGACGAGCAGTACTTC
CSASRVQDEQYF
>TRBV5-6|TRBJ1-1|-|many
TGTGCCAGCAGCACCAGGGGAGCGGCTGAAGCTTTCTTT
CASSTRGAAEAFF
>TRBV10-1|TRBJ1-3|-|many
TGCGCCAGCAGTGATTACAGTTTGGACTCTGGAAACACCATATATTTT
CASSDYSLDSGNTIYF
>TRBV6-5|TRBJ2-3|TRBD2|many
TGTGCCAGCAGTTACTCCCTAGCGGGGAACACAGATACGCAGTATTTT
CASSYSLAGNTDTQYF
>TRBV7-9|TRBJ1-4|-|many
TGTGCCAGCAGCCGGACCAGACAGGTTTTAGAAGAAAAACTGTTTTTT
CASSRTRQVLEEKLFF
>TRBV3-1|TRBJ1-1|-|many
TGTGCCAGCAGCCAAGATCGGGGGAAGGCTTTCTTT
CASSQDRGKAFF
>TRBV18|TRBJ2-6|-|few
TGTGCCAGCTCACAGGGGACTGGGGCCAACGTCCTGACTTTC
CASSQGTGANVLTF
>TRBV5-1|TRBJ2-3|-|many
TGCGCCAGCAGCGCAGAGGCAGATACGCAGTATTTT
CASSAEADTQYF
>TRBV7-9|TRBJ2-3|-|many
TGTGCCAGCAGCTTAAGCGCAGGGTTGACAGATACGCAGTATTTT
CASSLSAGLTDTQYF
>TRBV12-3/TRBV12-4|TRBJ1-2|-|many
TGTGCCAGCAGCCGTTATGGCTACACCTTC
CASSRYGYTF
>TRBV7-2|TRBJ2-1|-|many
TGTGCCAGCAGCCCGGGACCGAACTCCTACAATGAGCAGTTCTTC
CASSPGPNSYNEQFF
>TRBV5-1|TRBJ2-5|TRBD1|many
TGCGCCAGCAGCGGACAGGGGGCGGGAGAGACCCAGTACTTC
CASSGQGAGETQYF
>TRBV10-3|TRBJ1-5|-|many
TGTGCCATCAGTGGAGGGAACAATCAGCCCCAGCATTTT
CAISGGNNQPQHF